The 18 T cell receptor beta chains in this list originate from one sample, sequenced in a study of spatial heterogeneity in lung cancer. Stated time point: sample taken at primary tumor resection. Whole RNA obtained from tumor, nontumor lung or frozen PBMC underwent sequencing without sorting. TCRdb recomputed calls from the 5' RACE reads with MiXCR, one row per CDR3 protein. Among some 2,000 distinct CDR3 sequences listed, around 12% were seen once. Sequenced material: normal lung tissue next to the tumor, taken at surgery. The receptors here all came from a male donor with early-stage non-small cell lung cancer.

By share, this clonotype ranks as large. Because this beta chain is a stray read in a library intended to capture alpha chains, its abundance should not be given much weight. The chain employs TRBV7-8 and TRBJ2-2, with D possibly TRBD1 on 7 matching bases. Germline lookup yields CDR1 SGHVS and CDR2 FQNEAQ. The CDR3 spans 18 residues. Trimming left V 5 bases short and J 0 bases short, with 19 bases between. The CDR3 here is CASSPLQGTSSNTGELFF. CDR3 DNA: TGTGCCAGCAGCCCTTTACAGGGGACTTCTTCGAACACCGGGGAGCTGTTTTTT. Full variable domain (remainder filled in from reference TRBV7-8 and TRBJ2-2): GAGVSQSPRYKVAKRGQDVALRCDPISGHVSLFWYQQALGQGPEFLTYFQNEAQLDKSGLPSDRFFAERPEGSVSTLKIQRTQQEDSAVYLCASSPLQGTSSNTGELFFGEGSRLTVL.

This clonotype has a handful of counts. This beta chain is an unintended read in a library built for alpha chains; its size means little. This chain uses TRBV18 with TRBJ2-3; 12 bases map to TRBD1. V was pared by 2 bases and J by 2 bases, with 2 bases of the junction left unmatched. The germline V gene encodes CDR1 KGHSH and CDR2 LQKENI. This CDR3 contains 16 residues. In nucleotides, the CDR3 is TGTGCCAGCTCACCAGGGACAGGGGGCACCACAGATACGCAGTATTTT. Its translation is CASSPGTGGTTDTQYF. The complete variable domain, with remaining parts taken from reference TRBV18 and TRBJ2-3, reads NAGVMQNPRHLVRRRGQEARLRCSPMKGHSHVYWYRQLPEEGLKFMVYLQKENIIDESGMPKERFSAEFPKEGPSILRIQQVVRGDSAAYFCASSPGTGGTTDTQYFGPGTRLTVL.

This clonotype was counted at least ten times. This beta chain appears as a stray read in a library generated for alpha chains; its size is not informative. V usage is TRBV5-1 and J usage is TRBJ2-7; maybe TRBD1 (6 bases). V gave up 2 bases and J gave up 4 bases, with 16 bases separating them. CDR1 is SGHRS and CDR2 is YFSETQ in the germline V gene. The CDR3 has 15 amino acids. The CDR3 loop is CASSLGQGRGYEQYF. The CDR3 nucleotides are TGCGCCAGCAGCTTAGGGCAGGGGAGAGGATACGAGCAGTACTTC. The full variable domain, its missing parts supplied by reference TRBV5-1 and TRBJ2-7, is KAGVTQTPRYLIKTRGQQVTLSCSPISGHRSVSWYQQTPGQGLQFLFEYFSETQRNKGNFPGRFSGRQFSNSRSEMNVSTLELGDSALYLCASSLGQGRGYEQYFGPGTRLTVT.

This clonotype is large within its sample. This beta chain was picked up by a library intended for alpha chains and is off target, so its count carries little meaning. The chain recombines TRBV9 with TRBJ2-7, with 8 bases identical to TRBD1. Trimming cost V 2 bases and J 6 bases; bases outside gene matches: 7. This CDR3 comprises 14 residues. Germline CDR1 is SGDLS and CDR2 is YYNGEE. CDR3 nucleotide sequence: TGTGCCAGCAGCGTGGACAGGGTGCCTCGCGAGCAGTACTTC. It translates to CASSVDRVPREQYF.

This clonotype qualifies as medium-sized. This beta chain was picked up by a library intended for alpha chains and is off target, so its count carries little meaning. V gene TRBV2 combines with J gene TRBJ2-7; the D gene is possibly TRBD2 (5 bases). V was trimmed by 8 bases and J by 0 bases, leaving 5 bases between them. Germline V lookup: CDR1 SNHLY, CDR2 FYNNEI. The CDR3 covers 11 residues. CDR3 protein: CASGGSYEQYF. The DNA of the CDR3 is TGTGCCAGCGGAGGCTCCTACGAGCAGTACTTC.

With respect to this clonotype: This beta chain turned up in a library designed for alpha chains; as an off-target read, its abundance says little. J is TRBJ1-5 and V is TRBV19, with 10 bases matching TRBD1. CDR3 length: 20 residues. Germline lookup yields CDR1 LNHDA and CDR2 SQIVND (reference sequence). The CDR3 DNA is TGTGTGCCAGGGGTAGACCGGGACAGGGGACTCCCTTATAGCAATCAGCCCCAGCATTTT. It specifies CVPGVDRDRGLPYSNQPQHF.

This clonotype was observed at least ten times. This beta chain is an unintended read in a library built for alpha chains; its size means little. The chain combines TRBV5-5 with TRBJ2-1; the match to TRBD1 covers 8 bases. Germline V gene sequence: CDR1 SGHKS, CDR2 YYEKEE (reference sequence). The CDR3 length is 14 residues. V shed 0 bases, J shed 9 bases, and the junction held 5 bases outside the gene matches. Here the CDR3 reads CASSLALRGLEQFF. DNA for the CDR3: TGTGCCAGCAGCTTGGCCCTCAGGGGGCTTGAGCAGTTCTTC.

This clonotype qualifies as medium-sized. The library was designed around alpha chains, so this beta chain is a stray read whose abundance carries little weight. The gene calls are TRBV27 and TRBJ2-3; TRBD2 is a possible D gene (5 bases). Germline V gene data show CDR1 as MNHEY and CDR2 as SMNVEV (reference sequence). Trimming stripped 7 bases from V and 5 bases from J, with 25 bases between. This CDR3 has 17 residues. The DNA for the CDR3 is TGTGCCAGCACCGATCATGGCGGGCAACCCCACGGAGATACGCAGTATTTT. Translating it yields CASTDHGGQPHGDTQYF.

This clonotype is labeled as medium-sized. A library made for alpha chains picked up this beta chain off target, so its size means little. This chain connects TRBV7-3 to TRBJ2-7; no reliable D call. CDR3 size: 14 residues. The V and J ends lost 2 bases and 5 bases respectively, with 13 bases between them. CDR1 SGHTA and CDR2 FQGTGA come from the germline V gene. The CDR3 DNA reads as TGTGCCAGCAGCTTATATCCCAGCTTCGACGAGCAGTACTTC. As protein: CASSLYPSFDEQYF.

Turning to this clonotype: This beta chain represents an off-target read in a library built for alpha chains; its size is of limited meaning. The V call is TRBV3-1, the J call TRBJ2-3; 8 bases agree with TRBD2. This CDR3 contains 17 residues. V lost 4 bases to trimming and J lost 2 bases; unmatched junction nucleotides: 11. Per germline, CDR1 LGHDT and CDR2 YNNKEL (reference sequence). The CDR3 loop is CASSLFLSGGLTDTQYF. Here the CDR3 DNA reads TGTGCCAGCAGCCTCTTCCTGAGCGGGGGCCTCACAGATACGCAGTATTTT.

By proportion, this clonotype is medium-sized. The library was prepared for alpha chains; this beta chain is a stray read, so its frequency means little. This chain connects TRBV2 to TRBJ2-3, with D hard to call. CDR3 size: 14 residues. V lost 5 bases and J 2 bases, leaving 11 bases between the germline ends. Germline CDR1 and CDR2: SNHLY and FYNNEI. In nucleotides, the CDR3 is TGTGCCAGCAGTCAGGACCTTCCCACAGATACGCAGTATTTT. Its protein product is CASSQDLPTDTQYF.

As for this clonotype: The library was designed around alpha chains, so this beta chain is a stray read whose abundance carries little weight. The V and J genes are TRBV7-9 and TRBJ1-2, with 8 bases matching TRBD1. The CDR3 consists of 12 residues. Germline-derived CDR1 and CDR2 are SEHNR and FQNEAQ (reference sequence). J was trimmed by 4 bases and V by 5 bases; bases with no gene match: 0. CDR3 nucleotide sequence: TGTGCCAGCAGCACAGGGGGCTATGGCTACACCTTC. This codes for CASSTGGYGYTF.

Notes on this clonotype: Being off target in a library aimed at alpha chains, this beta chain has a size of little meaning. The chain carries TRBV11-2 and TRBJ2-1, with a possible D match to TRBD2 (5 bases). Trimming cost V 1 base and J 10 bases, with 20 bases left between them. CDR1 SGHAT and CDR2 FQNNGV come from the germline V gene. The CDR3 has 16 amino acids. CDR3 sequence reads: CASSLGYASPLGEQFF. CDR3 coding DNA: TGTGCCAGCAGCTTAGGTTATGCTAGCCCTCTTGGGGAGCAGTTCTTC. The full variable domain, its missing parts supplied by reference TRBV11-2 and TRBJ2-1, is EAGVAQSPRYKIIEKRQSVAFWCNPISGHATLYWYQQILGQGPKLLIQFQNNGVVDDSQLPKDRFSAERLKGVDSTLKIQPAKLEDSAVYLCASSLGYASPLGEQFFGPGTRLTVL.

By frequency in the sample, this clonotype is medium-sized. Little can be read into the size of this beta chain, an off-target read in a library designed for alpha chains. V usage is TRBV5-1 and J usage is TRBJ1-1; 8 bases align to TRBD1. Germline CDR1 is SGHRS and CDR2 is YFSETQ. This CDR3 is 12 amino acids long. J was trimmed by 8 bases and V by 4 bases; bases with no gene match: 4. In DNA form, the CDR3 reads TGCGCCAGCAGCCTAGGACAGGGAGAAGCTTTCTTT. Translation gives CASSLGQGEAFF.

By proportion, this clonotype is medium-sized. This beta chain came through as a stray read in a library set up for alpha chains, and its size says little. This rearrangement joins TRBV29-1 to TRBJ1-3; D perhaps matches TRBD1 (5 bases). The CDR3 contains 12 residues. Germline loops: CDR1 SQVTM, CDR2 ANQGSEA. V lost 6 bases, J lost 3 bases, and 9 bases lay in between. The DNA for the CDR3 is TGCAGCGTACGGACATTTGGAAACACCATATATTTT. Residues: CSVRTFGNTIYF. The full variable domain, with the rest looked up from reference TRBV29-1 and TRBJ1-3, is SAVISQKPSRDICQRGTSLTIQCQVDSQVTMMFWYRQQPGQSLTLIATANQGSEATYESGFVIDKFPISRPNLTFSTLTVSNMSPEDSSIYLCSVRTFGNTIYFGEGSWLTVV.

By sample fraction, this clonotype is medium-sized. A library prepared for alpha chains yielded this beta chain as an off-target read; its size is of little meaning. V is TRBV4-1 and J is TRBJ1-2, with a possible D match to TRBD1 (5 bases). With 0 bases removed from V and 4 bases from J, the gap between germline ends came to 12 bases. CDR3 length: 15 residues. Germline V gene data show CDR1 as MGHRA and CDR2 as YSYEKL. CDR3 sequence (DNA): TGCGCCAGCAGCCAAGATTTCGGACAACGCTATGGCTACACCTTC. Translating gives CASSQDFGQRYGYTF.

A note on this clonotype: The library was prepared for alpha chains; this beta chain is a stray read, so its frequency means little. The chain couples TRBV6-1 to TRBJ2-5; 10 bases are shared with TRBD2. The J segment lost 9 bases and the V segment lost 5 bases, leaving 12 bases of the junction unmatched. Germline loops: CDR1 MNHNS, CDR2 SASEGT. This CDR3 region has 15 residues. The CDR3 here is CASSPKGLADLAQYF. The DNA for the CDR3 is TGTGCCAGCAGTCCAAAAGGACTAGCGGATTTGGCCCAGTACTTC.

This clonotype rates as medium-sized. Because the library targeted alpha chains, this beta chain is an off-target read whose size means little. The chain carries TRBV28 and TRBJ1-5; perhaps TRBD1 as D (5 bases). The V gene's germline CDR1 is MDHEN and CDR2 SYDVKM. CDR3 size: 16 residues. V was clipped by 5 bases and J by 1 base, with 15 bases between them. CDR3 sequence reads: CASSTPGHWSNQPQHF. The DNA for the CDR3 is TGTGCCAGCAGTACCCCCGGACATTGGAGCAATCAGCCCCAGCATTTT.